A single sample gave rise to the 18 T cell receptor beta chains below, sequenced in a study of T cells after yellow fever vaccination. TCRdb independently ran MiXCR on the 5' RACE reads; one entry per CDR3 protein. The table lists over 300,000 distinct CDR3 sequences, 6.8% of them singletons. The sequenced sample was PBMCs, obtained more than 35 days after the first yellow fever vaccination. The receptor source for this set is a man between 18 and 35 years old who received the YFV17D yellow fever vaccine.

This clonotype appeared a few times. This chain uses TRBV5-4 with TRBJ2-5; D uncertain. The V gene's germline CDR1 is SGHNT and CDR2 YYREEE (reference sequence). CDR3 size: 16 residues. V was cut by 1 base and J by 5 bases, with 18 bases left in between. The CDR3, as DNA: TGTGCCAGCAGCTTGAGTCGGGCCGTGAATACGGAGACCCAGTACTTC. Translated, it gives CASSLSRAVNTETQYF.

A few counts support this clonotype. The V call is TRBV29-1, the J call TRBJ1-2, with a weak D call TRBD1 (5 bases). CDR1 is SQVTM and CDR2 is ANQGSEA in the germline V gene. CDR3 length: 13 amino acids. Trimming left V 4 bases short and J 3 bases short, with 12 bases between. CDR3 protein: CSVAPRVDYGYTF. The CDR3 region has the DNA TGCAGCGTTGCGCCCAGGGTCGACTATGGCTACACCTTC.

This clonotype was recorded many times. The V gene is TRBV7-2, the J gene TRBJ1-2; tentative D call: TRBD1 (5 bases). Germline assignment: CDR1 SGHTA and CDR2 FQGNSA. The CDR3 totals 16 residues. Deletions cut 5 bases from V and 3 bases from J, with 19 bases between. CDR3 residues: CASSIQPGQGHYGYTF. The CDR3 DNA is TGTGCCAGCAGCATACAACCAGGGCAGGGCCACTATGGCTACACCTTC.

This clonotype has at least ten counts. The CDR3 region has the DNA TGTGCCAGCAGTTACAGGGACTATAATTCACCCCTCCACTTT. It specifies CASSYRDYNSPLHF. The chain recombines TRBV6-2 or TRBV6-3 with TRBJ1-6; no firm D call. CDR3 size: 14 residues. V lost 2 bases, J lost 3 bases, and 5 bases lay in between. Germline loops: CDR1 MNHEY, CDR2 SVGEGT.

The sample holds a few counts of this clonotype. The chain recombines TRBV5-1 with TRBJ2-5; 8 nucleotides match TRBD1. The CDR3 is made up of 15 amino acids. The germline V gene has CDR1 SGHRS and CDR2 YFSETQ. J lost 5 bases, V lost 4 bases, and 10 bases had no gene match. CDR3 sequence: CASSVGTGWGETQYF. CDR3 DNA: TGCGCCAGCAGCGTGGGGACAGGCTGGGGGGAGACCCAGTACTTC.

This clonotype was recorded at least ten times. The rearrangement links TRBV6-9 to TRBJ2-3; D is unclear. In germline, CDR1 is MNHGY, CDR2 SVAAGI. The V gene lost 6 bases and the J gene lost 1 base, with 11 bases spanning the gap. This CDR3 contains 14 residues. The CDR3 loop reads CASSWIHGTDTQYF. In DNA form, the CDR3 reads TGTGCCAGCAGCTGGATCCACGGCACAGATACGCAGTATTTT.

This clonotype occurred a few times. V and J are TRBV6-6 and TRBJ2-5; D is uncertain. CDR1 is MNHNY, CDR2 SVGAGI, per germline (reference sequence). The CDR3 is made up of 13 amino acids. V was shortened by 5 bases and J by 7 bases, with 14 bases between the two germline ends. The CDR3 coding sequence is TGTGCCAGCAGTCGTCTCGGCCACGGGACCCAGTACTTC. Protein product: CASSRLGHGTQYF.

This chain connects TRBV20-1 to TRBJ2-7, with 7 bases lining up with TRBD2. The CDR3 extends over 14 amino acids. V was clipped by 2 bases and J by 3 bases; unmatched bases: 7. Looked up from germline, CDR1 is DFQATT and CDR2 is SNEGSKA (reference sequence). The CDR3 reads CSARKSGTNYEQYF. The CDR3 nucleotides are TGCAGTGCTAGAAAGAGCGGGACGAACTACGAGCAGTACTTC.

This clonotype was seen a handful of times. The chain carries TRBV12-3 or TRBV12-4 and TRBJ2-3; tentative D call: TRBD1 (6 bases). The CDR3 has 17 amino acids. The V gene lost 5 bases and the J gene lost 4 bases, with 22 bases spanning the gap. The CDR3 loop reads CASSPTGRGKLADTQYF. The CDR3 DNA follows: TGTGCCAGCAGTCCCACCGGCAGGGGAAAATTGGCAGATACGCAGTATTTT.

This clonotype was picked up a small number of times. For the CDR3, the DNA is TGTGCCAGCAGTGAACTTGGAAGCAATCAGCCCCAGCATTTT. Its translation: CASSELGSNQPQHF. The genes are TRBV6-1 and TRBJ1-5; no clear D gene. The length of the CDR3 is 14 residues. Trimming took off 2 bases at V and 1 base at J, with 6 bases between the two ends. Germline loops: CDR1 MNHNS, CDR2 SASEGT.

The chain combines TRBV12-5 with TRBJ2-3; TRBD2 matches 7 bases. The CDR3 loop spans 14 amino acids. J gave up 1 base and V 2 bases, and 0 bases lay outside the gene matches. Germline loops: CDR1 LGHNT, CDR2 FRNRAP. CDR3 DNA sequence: TGTGCTAGTGGTTTGCGGGGGGGCACAGATACGCAGTATTTT. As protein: CASGLRGGTDTQYF.

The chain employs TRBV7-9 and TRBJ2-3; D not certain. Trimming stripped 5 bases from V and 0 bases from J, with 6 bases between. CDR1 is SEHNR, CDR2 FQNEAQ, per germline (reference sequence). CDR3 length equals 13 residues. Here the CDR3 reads CASSPISTDTQYF. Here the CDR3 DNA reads TGTGCCAGCAGCCCCATCAGCACAGATACGCAGTATTTT.

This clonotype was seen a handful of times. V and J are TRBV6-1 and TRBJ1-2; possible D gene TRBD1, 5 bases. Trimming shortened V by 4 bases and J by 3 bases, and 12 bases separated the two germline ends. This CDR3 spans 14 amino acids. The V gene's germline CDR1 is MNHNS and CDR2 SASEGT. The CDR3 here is CASSAPRGDYGYTF. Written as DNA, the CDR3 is TGTGCCAGCAGTGCCCCGCGGGGCGACTATGGCTACACCTTC.

Here the CDR3 DNA reads TGTGCCAGCAGCTTAGGAGGCAGGTCTGGAAACACCATATATTTT. Protein product: CASSLGGRSGNTIYF. This chain uses TRBV7-9 with TRBJ1-3, with D unclear. This CDR3 region has 15 residues. Trimming took off 1 base at V and 1 base at J, with 8 bases between the two ends. Germline CDR1 SEHNR, CDR2 FQNEAQ (reference sequence).

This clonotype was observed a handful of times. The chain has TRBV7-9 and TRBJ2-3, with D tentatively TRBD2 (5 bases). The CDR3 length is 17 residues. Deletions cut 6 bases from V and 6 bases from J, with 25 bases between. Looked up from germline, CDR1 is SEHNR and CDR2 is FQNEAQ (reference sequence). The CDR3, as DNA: TGTGCCAGCAGTTTACCCCCATACGAGGGCAAAATCGATACGCAGTATTTT. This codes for CASSLPPYEGKIDTQYF. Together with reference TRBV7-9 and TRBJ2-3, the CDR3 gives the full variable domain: DTGVSQNPRHKITKRGQNVTFRCDPISEHNRLYWYRQTLGQGPEFLTYFQNEAQLEKSRLLSDRFSAERPKGSFSTLEIQRTEQGDSAMYLCASSLPPYEGKIDTQYFGPGTRLTVL.

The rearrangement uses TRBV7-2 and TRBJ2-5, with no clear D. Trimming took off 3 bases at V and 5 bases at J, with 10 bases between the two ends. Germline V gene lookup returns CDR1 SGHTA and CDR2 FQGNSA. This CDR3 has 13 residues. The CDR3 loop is CASSFQALETQYF. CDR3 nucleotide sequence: TGTGCCAGCAGCTTCCAGGCCCTGGAGACCCAGTACTTC. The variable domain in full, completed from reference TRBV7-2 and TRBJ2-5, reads GAGVSQSPSNKVTEKGKDVELRCDPISGHTALYWYRQSLGQGLEFLIYFQGNSAPDKSGLPSDRFSAERTGGSVSTLTIQRTQQEDSAVYLCASSFQALETQYFGPGTRLLVL.

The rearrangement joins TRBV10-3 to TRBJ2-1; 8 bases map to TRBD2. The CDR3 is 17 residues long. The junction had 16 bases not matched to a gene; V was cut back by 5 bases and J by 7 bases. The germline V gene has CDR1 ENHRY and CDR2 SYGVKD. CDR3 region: CAISLRTSSLPTNEQFF. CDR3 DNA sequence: TGTGCCATCAGTCTTCGGACTAGCTCCCTCCCTACAAATGAGCAGTTCTTC.

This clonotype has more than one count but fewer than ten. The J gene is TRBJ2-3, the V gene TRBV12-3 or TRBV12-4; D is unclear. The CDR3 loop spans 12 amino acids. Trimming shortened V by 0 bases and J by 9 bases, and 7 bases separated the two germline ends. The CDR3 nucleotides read TGTGCCAGCAGTTTAGCGGCTCTGACGCAGTATTTT. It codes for CASSLAALTQYF.